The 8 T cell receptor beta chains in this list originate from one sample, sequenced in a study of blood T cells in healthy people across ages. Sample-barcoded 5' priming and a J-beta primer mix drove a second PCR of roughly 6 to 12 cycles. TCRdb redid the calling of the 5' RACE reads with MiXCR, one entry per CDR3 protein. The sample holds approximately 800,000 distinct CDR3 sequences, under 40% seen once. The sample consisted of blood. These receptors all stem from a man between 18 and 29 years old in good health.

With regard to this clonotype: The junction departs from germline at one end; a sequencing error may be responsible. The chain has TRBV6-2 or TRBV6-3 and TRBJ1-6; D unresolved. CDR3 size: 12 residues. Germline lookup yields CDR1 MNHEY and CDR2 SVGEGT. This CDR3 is CASSSVNSPPHF. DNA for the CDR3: TGTGCCAGCAGTTCCGTTAATTCACCCCCCCACTTT.

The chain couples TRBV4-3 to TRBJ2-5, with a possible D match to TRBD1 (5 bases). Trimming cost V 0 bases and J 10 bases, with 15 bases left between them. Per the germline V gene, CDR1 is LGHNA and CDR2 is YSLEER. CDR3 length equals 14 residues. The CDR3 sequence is CASSQEARVGFQYF. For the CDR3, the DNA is TGCGCCAGCAGCCAAGAAGCCAGGGTCGGGTTCCAGTACTTC.

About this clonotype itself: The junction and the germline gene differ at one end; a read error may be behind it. The CDR3 here is CASRPTTYNGQFF. CDR3 coding DNA: TGTGCCAGCAGACCTACTACGTACAATGGGCAGTTCTTC. The V gene is TRBV6-2 or TRBV6-3, the J gene TRBJ2-1, with D uncertain. Germline V gene lookup returns CDR1 MNHEY and CDR2 SVGEGT. This CDR3 is built from 13 residues.

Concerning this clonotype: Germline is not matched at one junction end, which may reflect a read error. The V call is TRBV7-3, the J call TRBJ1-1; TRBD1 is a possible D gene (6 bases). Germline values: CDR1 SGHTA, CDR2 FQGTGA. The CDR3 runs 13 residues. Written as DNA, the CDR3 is TGTGCCGGCAGCTCCCGTAGGGGGGAAGGAGCTTTCTTT. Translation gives CAGSSRRGEGAFF.

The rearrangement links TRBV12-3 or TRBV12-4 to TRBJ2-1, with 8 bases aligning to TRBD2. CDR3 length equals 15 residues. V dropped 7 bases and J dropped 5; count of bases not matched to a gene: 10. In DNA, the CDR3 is TGTGCCAGCACCTCGGTCACGGGGGGGAACAATGAGCAGTTCTTC. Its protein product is CASTSVTGGNNEQFF.

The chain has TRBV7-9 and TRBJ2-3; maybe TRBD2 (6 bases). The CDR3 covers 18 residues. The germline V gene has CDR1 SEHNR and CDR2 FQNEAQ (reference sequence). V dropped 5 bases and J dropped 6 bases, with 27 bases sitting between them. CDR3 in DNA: TGTGCCAGCAGCAGCTTAGGGGAGGTGGTCCGCCCCGGGGATACGCAGTATTTT. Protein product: CASSSLGEVVRPGDTQYF.

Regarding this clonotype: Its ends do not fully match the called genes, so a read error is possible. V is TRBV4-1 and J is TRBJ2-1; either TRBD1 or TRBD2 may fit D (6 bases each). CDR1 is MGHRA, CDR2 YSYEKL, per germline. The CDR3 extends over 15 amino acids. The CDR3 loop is CAGSQVEGEYNEQFF. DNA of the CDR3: TGCGCCGGCAGCCAAGTGGAGGGGGAATACAATGAGCAGTTCTTC.

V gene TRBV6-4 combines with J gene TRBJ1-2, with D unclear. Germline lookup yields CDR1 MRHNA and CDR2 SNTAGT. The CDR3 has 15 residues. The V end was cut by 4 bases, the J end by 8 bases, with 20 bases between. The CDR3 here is CASSVTGYSGGGYTF. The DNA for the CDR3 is TGTGCCAGCAGTGTCACGGGGTACAGTGGAGGGGGCTACACCTTC.